This entry describes one TCR beta chain. Its antigen is still unknown. This record belongs to a study of Tregs in tolerant kidney transplant recipients. Per germline, CDR1 SGHTA and CDR2 FQGNSA. The CDR3 has 15 amino acids. With V trimmed by 5 bases and J by 3 bases, 7 bases remained unmatched. The repertoire was sequenced with immunoSEQ multiplex PCR; TCRdb's copy has only in-frame clones and lacks some. The sample has about 20,000 clones, about four fifths seen once. Unstimulated regulatory T cells (CD4+CD25+CD127-), CD4+CD25- non-regulatory cells, CD4 and CD8 cells were FACS-sorted from thawed PBMCs. Study observations and caveats: Biological reproducibility was not directly addressed, but technical replication error appeared minimal. Validation in larger populations is needed because few patients were studied. The most relevant donor-specific Treg TCRbeta repertoire apparently came from expansion with activated donor B cells.

The TCR comes from a human donor in good health. The sequencing input was Tregs from blood. This chain joins TRBV7-2 and TRBJ2-1; TRBD2 matches 7 bases. The CDR3 reads CASSASGTVYNEQFF. CDR3 nucleotides: TGTGCCAGCAGCGCGAGCGGGACGGTCTACAATGAGCAGTTCTTC.